One sample yielded the 11 T cell receptor beta chains listed below, sequenced in a study of T cells in Graves' hyperthyroidism and ophthalmopathy. RNA transcripts yielded amplified TCR beta CDR3 regions. The HTBI primer set served for first-round RT-PCR of the TCR CDR3. MiXCR was run by TCRdb on the multiplex PCR reads, yielding one entry per CDR3 protein. Here the sample spans fewer than 750,000 distinct CDR3 sequences, roughly 46% being singletons. The sample comprised peripheral blood or thyroid tissue (not recorded which). The receptors derive from a woman under 30 with Graves' hyperthyroidism.

This sequence joins TRBV5-6 and TRBJ2-7; D is tentatively TRBD1 or TRBD2 (5 bases each). The CDR3 consists of 16 residues. Germline V gene data show CDR1 as SGHDT and CDR2 as YYEEEE. The V end lost 2 bases, the J end lost 3 bases, and 18 bases lay between the germline ends. The CDR3 DNA is TGTGCCAGCAGCTTCACCGGGACCGCTTTTGGCTACGAGCAGTACTTC. Residues: CASSFTGTAFGYEQYF.

This clonotype was observed a few times. J is TRBJ1-2 and V is TRBV18; D remains ambiguous. Trimming pared 3 bases from V and 6 bases from J, leaving 17 bases between. The germline CDR1 and CDR2 sequences are KGHSH and LQKENI. The CDR3 runs 15 residues. CDR3 DNA sequence: TGTGCCAGCTCACCGAGAAAGGACGGCTCAAATGGCTACACCTTC. It yields the protein CASSPRKDGSNGYTF.

Worth noting for this clonotype: The junction departs from the called germline gene at one end, perhaps through a read error. The chain links TRBV5-1 to TRBJ1-1; no firm D call. The CDR3 runs 13 residues. Looked up from germline, CDR1 is SGHRS and CDR2 is YFSETQ. CDR3 sequence: CTSSWTVNTEAFF. DNA for the CDR3: TGCACCAGCAGCTGGACGGTGAACACTGAAGCTTTCTTT. Full variable domain (rest looked up from reference TRBV5-1 and TRBJ1-1): KAGVTQTPRYLIKTRGQQVTLSCSPISGHRSVSWYQQTPGQGLQFLFEYFSETQRNKGNFPGRFSGRQFSNSRSEMNVSTLELGDSALYLCTSSWTVNTEAFFGQGTRLTVV.

This sequence joins TRBV10-3 and TRBJ1-1, with 7 bases fitting TRBD1. The length of the CDR3 is 18 residues. J lost 1 base, V lost 2 bases, and 13 bases had no gene match. The germline gives CDR1 ENHRY, CDR2 SYGVKD. In nucleotides, the CDR3 is TGTGCCATCAGTGAGCCTGGACAGGTATCATTTGGGAACACTGAAGCTTTCTTT. It specifies CAISEPGQVSFGNTEAFF.

The rearrangement joins TRBV2 to TRBJ1-1, with 9 bases fitting TRBD1. The CDR3 is 13 amino acids. Trimming cost V 4 bases and J 6 bases; bases outside gene matches: 3. Looked up from germline, CDR1 is SNHLY and CDR2 is FYNNEI. The chain's CDR3 is CASSGDRVAEAFF. As DNA, the CDR3 is TGTGCCAGCAGTGGGGACAGGGTCGCTGAAGCTTTCTTT.

Ten or more counts support this clonotype. The chain recombines TRBV3-1 with TRBJ2-5; D uncertain. Trimming stripped 5 bases from V and 13 bases from J, with 17 bases between. The CDR3 runs 12 residues. Germline CDR1 and CDR2: LGHDT and YNNKEL (reference sequence). CDR3 in DNA: TGTGCCAGCAGCGGATGGCCGTCTCAATCGTACTTC. Amino acid sequence: CASSGWPSQSYF.

CDR3 region: CASSQDWKTQHF. CDR3 coding DNA: TGTGCCAGCAGCCAGGATTGGAAGACCCAGCATTTT. This chain uses TRBV9 with TRBJ1-5; D gene uncertain. From germline, CDR1 is SGDLS and CDR2 YYNGEE. V was trimmed by 4 bases and J by 11 bases, leaving 13 bases between them. This CDR3 comprises 12 residues. Drawing the rest from reference TRBV9 and TRBJ1-5, the complete variable domain is DSGVTQTPKHLITATGQRVTLRCSPRSGDLSVYWYQQSLDQGLQFLIQYYNGEERAKGNILERFSAQQFPDLHSELNLSSLELGDSALYFCASSQDWKTQHFGDGTRLSIL.

This clonotype has at least ten counts. The rearrangement uses TRBV13 and TRBJ1-2, with 7 positions matching TRBD1. The V segment lost 4 bases and the J segment 4 bases; nucleotides outside the gene matches: 6. CDR1 and CDR2 (germline): PRHDT, FYEKMQ (reference sequence). The CDR3 consists of 14 residues. CDR3 residues: CASSSTGVPYGYTF. The CDR3 bases are TGTGCCAGCAGCTCAACAGGGGTCCCCTATGGCTACACCTTC.

V and J are TRBV20-1 and TRBJ2-1, with no clear D. The V gene's germline CDR1 is DFQATT and CDR2 SNEGSKA (reference sequence). The CDR3 runs to 14 residues. The V end was cut by 5 bases, the J end by 0 bases, with 11 bases between. The CDR3 DNA sequence: TGCAGTGCTTCAGACACGAGCTCCTACAATGAGCAGTTCTTC. It is translated as CSASDTSSYNEQFF.

This rearrangement joins TRBV29-1 to TRBJ1-2; TRBD1 matches 9 bases. The junction had 9 bases not matched to a gene; V was cut back by 6 bases and J by 4 bases. The CDR3 runs 14 residues. CDR1 is SQVTM, CDR2 ANQGSEA, per germline. CDR3: CSVGPGQGGYGYTF. DNA of the CDR3: TGCAGCGTAGGACCGGGACAGGGCGGCTATGGCTACACCTTC.

This clonotype was picked up one time. The chain links TRBV20-1 to TRBJ1-2, with 7 bases identical to TRBD1. The germline V gene has CDR1 DFQATT and CDR2 SNEGSKA (reference sequence). This CDR3 spans 15 amino acids. J gave up 7 bases and V 0 bases, and 11 bases lay outside the gene matches. CDR3 nucleotides: TGCAGTGCTAGAGATACGACAGGGTCGTCGGGTGGCTACACCTTC. Its protein product is CSARDTTGSSGGYTF.